This T cell receptor (beta chain) was captured in a study of neurological immune-mediated disorders. The cDNA was generated by 5'RACE with 10-nucleotide random UMIs. TCRdb passed the 5' RACE reads through MiXCR, listing each CDR3 protein once. The top ten hold around 5.3% of the sample, which has under 100,000 distinct CDR3 sequences, about 13% seen once. As to time point: longitudinal time-point 2. Unsorted libraries were prepared from 2 million PBMCs held at -80 C. CDR3 length: 15 residues. V gave up 3 bases and J gave up 5 bases, with 20 bases separating them. Germline CDR1 is DFQATT and CDR2 is SNEGSKA (reference sequence). Whole-study findings and limits: No CDR3 amino acid sequences recurred among expanded clones across subjects, suggesting private repertoires in all groups. The highest TCR clonal expansion occurred in HTLV-1-associated myelopathy; multiple sclerosis fell below healthy controls.

This clonotype was counted at least ten times. The antigen is unknown. The sequence came from a female donor with HTLV-1-associated myelopathy (HAM/TSP). The chain uses TRBV20-1 and TRBJ2-7; D possibly corresponds to TRBD1 (6 bases). The sample consisted of PBMCs. CDR3 in DNA: TGCAGTGCTAGTGGCATGGAGACAGGTATCAACGAGCAGTACTTC. It translates to CSASGMETGINEQYF.